This passage covers 3 T cell receptor beta chains from one sample sequenced in a study of shared T cell receptors in the human thymus. TCRdb's table, derived via immunoSEQ multiplex PCR, lists solely in-frame clones and lacks some. Here the sample spans hundreds of thousands of clones, approximately 83% being singletons. These data were also reused for a study on human thymus T cells.

What was sequenced was thymocytes. The source is a girl under three years old with a congenital heart defect.

The chain uses TRBV30 and TRBJ1-1; D not certain. V gave up 1 base and J gave up 3 bases, with 24 bases separating them. Germline values: CDR1 GTSNPN, CDR2 SVGIG (reference sequence). The CDR3 is 18 amino acids. CDR3 loop: CAWSAHSPREVDDTEAFF. The CDR3 DNA is TGTGCCTGGAGTGCACATTCCCCAAGAGAGGTCGACGACACTGAAGCTTTCTTT.

The rearrangement joins TRBV4-3 to TRBJ1-2; 7 bases align to TRBD1. Germline lookup yields CDR1 LGHNA and CDR2 YSLEER. V dropped 1 base and J dropped 1; count of bases not matched to a gene: 9. This CDR3 region has 17 residues. CDR3 sequence (DNA): TGCGCCAGCAGCCAAGGCCTGACAGGGCTAGGTAACTATGGCTACACCTTC. This gives the protein CASSQGLTGLGNYGYTF.

This sequence joins TRBV6-7 and TRBJ1-2; D is perhaps TRBD1 (6 bases). TRBV6-7 is filed as an ORF, its function uncertain. This CDR3 has 16 amino acids. Trimming took off 0 bases at V and 8 bases at J, with 19 bases between the two ends. The CDR3 spells CASSYSTLGAGIGYTF. The CDR3 DNA follows: TGTGCCAGCAGTTACTCGACCCTGGGGGCTGGGATAGGCTACACCTTC.